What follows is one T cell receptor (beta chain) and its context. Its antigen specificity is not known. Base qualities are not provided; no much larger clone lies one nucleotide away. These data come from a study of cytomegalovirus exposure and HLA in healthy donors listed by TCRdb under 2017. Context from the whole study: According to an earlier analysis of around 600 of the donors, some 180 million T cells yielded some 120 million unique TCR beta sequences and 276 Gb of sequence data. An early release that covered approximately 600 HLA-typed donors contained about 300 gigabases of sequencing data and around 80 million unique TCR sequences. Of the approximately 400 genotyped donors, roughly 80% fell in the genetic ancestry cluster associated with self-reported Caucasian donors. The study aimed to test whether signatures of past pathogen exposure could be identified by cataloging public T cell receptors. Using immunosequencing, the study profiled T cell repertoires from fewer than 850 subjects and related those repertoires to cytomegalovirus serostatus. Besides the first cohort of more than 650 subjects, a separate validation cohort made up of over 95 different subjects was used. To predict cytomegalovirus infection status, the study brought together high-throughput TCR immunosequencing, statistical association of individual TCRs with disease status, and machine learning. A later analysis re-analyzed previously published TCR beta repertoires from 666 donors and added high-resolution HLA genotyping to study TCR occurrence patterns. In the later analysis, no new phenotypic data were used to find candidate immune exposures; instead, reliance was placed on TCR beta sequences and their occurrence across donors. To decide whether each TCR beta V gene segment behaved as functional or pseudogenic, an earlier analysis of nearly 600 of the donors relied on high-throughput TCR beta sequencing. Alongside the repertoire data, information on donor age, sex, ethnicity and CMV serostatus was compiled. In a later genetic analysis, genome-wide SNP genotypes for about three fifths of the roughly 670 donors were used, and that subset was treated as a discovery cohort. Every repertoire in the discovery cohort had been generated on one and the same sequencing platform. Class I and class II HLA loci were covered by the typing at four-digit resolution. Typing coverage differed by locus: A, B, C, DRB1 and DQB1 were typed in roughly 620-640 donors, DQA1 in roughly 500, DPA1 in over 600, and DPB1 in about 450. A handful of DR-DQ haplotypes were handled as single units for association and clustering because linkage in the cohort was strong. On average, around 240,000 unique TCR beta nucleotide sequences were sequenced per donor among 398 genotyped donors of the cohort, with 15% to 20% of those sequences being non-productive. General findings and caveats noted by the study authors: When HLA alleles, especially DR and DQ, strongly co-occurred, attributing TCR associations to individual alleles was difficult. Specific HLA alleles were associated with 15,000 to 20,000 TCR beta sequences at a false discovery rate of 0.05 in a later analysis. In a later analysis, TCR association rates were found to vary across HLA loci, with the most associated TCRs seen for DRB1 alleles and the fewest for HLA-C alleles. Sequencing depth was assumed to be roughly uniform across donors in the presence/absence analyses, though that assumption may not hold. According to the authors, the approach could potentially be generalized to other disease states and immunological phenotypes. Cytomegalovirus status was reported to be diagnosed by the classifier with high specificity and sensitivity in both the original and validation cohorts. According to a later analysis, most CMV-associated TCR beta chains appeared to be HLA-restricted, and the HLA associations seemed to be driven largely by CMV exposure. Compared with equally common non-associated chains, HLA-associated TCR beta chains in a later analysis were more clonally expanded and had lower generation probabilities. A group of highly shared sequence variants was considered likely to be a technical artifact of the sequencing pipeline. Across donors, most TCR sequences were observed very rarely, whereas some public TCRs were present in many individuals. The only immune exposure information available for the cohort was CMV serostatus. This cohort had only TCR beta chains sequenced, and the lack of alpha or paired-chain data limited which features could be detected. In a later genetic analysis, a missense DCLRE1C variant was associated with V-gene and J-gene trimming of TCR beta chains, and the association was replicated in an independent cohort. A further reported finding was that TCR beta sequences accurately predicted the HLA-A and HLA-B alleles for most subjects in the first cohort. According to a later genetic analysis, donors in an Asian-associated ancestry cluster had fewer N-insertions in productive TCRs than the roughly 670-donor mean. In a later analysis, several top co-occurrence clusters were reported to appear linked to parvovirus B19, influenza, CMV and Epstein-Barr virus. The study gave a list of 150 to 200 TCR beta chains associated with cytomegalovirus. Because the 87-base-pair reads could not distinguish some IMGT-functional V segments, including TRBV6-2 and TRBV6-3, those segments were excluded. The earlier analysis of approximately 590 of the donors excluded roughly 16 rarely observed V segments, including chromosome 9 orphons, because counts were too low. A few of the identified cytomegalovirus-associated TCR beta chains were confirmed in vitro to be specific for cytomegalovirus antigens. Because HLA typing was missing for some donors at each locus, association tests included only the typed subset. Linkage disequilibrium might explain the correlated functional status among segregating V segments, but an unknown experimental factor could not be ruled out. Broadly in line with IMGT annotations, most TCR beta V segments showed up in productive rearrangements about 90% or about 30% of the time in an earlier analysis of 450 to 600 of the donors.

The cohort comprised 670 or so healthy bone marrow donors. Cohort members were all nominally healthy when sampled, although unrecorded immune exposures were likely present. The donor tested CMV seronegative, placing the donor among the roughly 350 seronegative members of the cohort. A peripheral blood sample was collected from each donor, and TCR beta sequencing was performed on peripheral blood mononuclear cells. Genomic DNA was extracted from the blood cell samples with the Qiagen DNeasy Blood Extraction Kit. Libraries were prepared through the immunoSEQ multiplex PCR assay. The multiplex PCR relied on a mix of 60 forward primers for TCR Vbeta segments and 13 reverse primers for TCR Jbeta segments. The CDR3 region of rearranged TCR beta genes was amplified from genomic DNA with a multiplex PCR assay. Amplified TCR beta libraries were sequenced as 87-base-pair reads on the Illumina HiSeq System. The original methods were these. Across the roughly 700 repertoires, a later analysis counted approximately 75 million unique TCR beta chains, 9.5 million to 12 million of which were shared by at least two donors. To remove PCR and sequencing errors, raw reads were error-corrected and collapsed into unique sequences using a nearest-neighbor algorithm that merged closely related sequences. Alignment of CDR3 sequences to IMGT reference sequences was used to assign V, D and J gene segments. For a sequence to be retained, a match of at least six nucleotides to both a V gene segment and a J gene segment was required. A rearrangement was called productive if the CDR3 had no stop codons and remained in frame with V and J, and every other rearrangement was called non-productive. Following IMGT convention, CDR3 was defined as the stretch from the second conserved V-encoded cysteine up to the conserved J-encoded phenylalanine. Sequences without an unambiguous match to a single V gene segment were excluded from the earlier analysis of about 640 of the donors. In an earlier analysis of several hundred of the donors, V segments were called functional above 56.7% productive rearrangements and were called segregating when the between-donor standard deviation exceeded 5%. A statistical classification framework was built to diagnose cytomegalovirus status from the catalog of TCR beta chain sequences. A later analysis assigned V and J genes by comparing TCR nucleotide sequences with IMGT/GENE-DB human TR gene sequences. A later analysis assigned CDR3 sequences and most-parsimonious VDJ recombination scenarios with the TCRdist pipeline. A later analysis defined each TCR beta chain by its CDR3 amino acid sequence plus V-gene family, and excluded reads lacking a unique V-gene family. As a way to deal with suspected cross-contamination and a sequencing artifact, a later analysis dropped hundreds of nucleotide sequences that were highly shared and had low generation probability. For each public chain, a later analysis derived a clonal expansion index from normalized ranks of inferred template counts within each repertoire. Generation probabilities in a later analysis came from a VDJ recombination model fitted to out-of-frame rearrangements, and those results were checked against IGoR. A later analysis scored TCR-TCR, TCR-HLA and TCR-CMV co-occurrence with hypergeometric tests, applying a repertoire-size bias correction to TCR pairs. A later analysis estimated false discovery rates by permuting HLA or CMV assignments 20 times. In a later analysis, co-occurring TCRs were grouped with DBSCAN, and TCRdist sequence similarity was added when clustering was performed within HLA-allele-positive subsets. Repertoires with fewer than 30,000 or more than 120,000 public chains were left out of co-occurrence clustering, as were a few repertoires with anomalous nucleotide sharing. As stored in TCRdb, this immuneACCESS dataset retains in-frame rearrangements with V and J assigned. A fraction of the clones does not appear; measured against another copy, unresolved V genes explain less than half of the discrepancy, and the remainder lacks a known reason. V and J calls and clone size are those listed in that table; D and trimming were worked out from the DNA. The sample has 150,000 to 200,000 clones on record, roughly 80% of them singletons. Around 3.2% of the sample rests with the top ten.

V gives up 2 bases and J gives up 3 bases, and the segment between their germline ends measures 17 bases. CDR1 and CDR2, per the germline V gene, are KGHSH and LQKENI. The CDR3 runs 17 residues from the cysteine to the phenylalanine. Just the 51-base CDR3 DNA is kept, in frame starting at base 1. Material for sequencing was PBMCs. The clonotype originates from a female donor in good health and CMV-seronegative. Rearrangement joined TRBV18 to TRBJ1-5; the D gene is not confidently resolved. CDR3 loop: CASSPERHRGSNQPQHF. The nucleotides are TGTGCCAGCTCACCAGAACGACACCGTGGGTCCAATCAGCCCCAGCATTTT. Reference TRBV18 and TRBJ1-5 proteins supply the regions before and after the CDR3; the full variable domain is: NAGVMQNPRHLVRRRGQEARLRCSPMKGHSHVYWYRQLPEEGLKFMVYLQKENIIDESGMPKERFSAEFPKEGPSILRIQQVVRGDSAAYFCASSPERHRGSNQPQHFGDGTRLSIL.